One and the same sample provided the 9 T cell receptor beta chains below, sequenced in a study of T cells in Graves' hyperthyroidism and ophthalmopathy. Amplified TCR beta CDR3 regions derived from RNA transcripts. HTBI primers drove first-round RT-PCR of the TCR CDR3. TCRdb itself ran the multiplex PCR reads through MiXCR, one entry per CDR3 protein. This table holds roughly 500,000 distinct CDR3 sequences, about half found once. The material sequenced was peripheral blood or thyroid tissue (not recorded which). These receptors all come from an adult woman with Graves' disease, either hyperthyroidism or ophthalmopathy (not recorded which).

This clonotype was picked up a small number of times. The V and J genes are TRBV2 and TRBJ1-1, with 7 bases identical to TRBD1. This CDR3 spans 16 amino acids. J lost 1 base, V lost 2 bases, and 7 bases had no gene match. Germline CDR1 and CDR2: SNHLY and FYNNEI. CDR3 DNA sequence: TGTGCCAGCAGTGAATGGGCGGACAGGCCGAACACTGAAGCTTTCTTT. Translation: CASSEWADRPNTEAFF.

For this clonotype: Here the CDR3 omits its conserved ending phenylalanine or tryptophan, so a read error is the likely source. V is TRBV9 and J is TRBJ1-1; TRBD1 is a possible D gene (5 bases). Per germline, CDR1 SGDLS and CDR2 YYNGEE. The length of the CDR3 is 14 residues. V was clipped by 2 bases and J by 8 bases, with 16 bases between them. In DNA, the CDR3 is TGTGCCAGCAGCGTGGGACTTACCCCCGTGGAAGCTTTCCTT. Its protein is CASSVGLTPVEAFL.

In regard to this clonotype: A read error may be the cause here, since a much bigger clone is one base away. This rearrangement joins TRBV25-1 to TRBJ1-4, with 7 bases that match TRBD1. Germline-derived CDR1 and CDR2 are MGHDK and SYGVNS. This CDR3 spans 15 amino acids. CDR3 loop: CASKIRGTGKEKLLF. The CDR3 DNA sequence: TGCGCCAGCAAAATCAGGGGGACGGGAAAGGAAAAACTGCTTTTT. Based on the CDR3 plus reference TRBV25-1 and TRBJ1-4, the full variable domain is EADIYQTPRYLVIGTGKKITLECSQTMGHDKMYWYQQDPGMELHLIHYSYGVNSTEKGDLSSESTVSRIRTEHFPLTLESARPSHTSQYLCASKIRGTGKEKLLFGSGTQLSVL.

This clonotype was found many times. The gene calls are TRBV10-3 and TRBJ1-3; 8 bases agree with TRBD1. The V gene's germline CDR1 is ENHRY and CDR2 SYGVKD. Trimming took 5 bases from V and 3 from J; bases not matched to a gene: 9. The CDR3 is 16 residues long. The CDR3 region is CAISYLDRAIGNTIYF. The CDR3 coding sequence is TGTGCCATCAGTTACCTGGACAGGGCCATTGGAAACACCATATATTTT.

This clonotype has ten or more counts. V usage is TRBV5-1 and J usage is TRBJ1-1; D is ambiguous. This CDR3 comprises 15 residues. V was trimmed by 4 bases and J by 5 bases, leaving 18 bases between them. Germline V CDR1 and CDR2: SGHRS, YFSETQ. CDR3: CASSQQALGGTEAFF. In nucleotides, the CDR3 is TGCGCCAGCAGCCAGCAGGCCCTGGGTGGGACTGAAGCTTTCTTT.

The chain recombines TRBV29-1 with TRBJ1-1; TRBD1 agrees at 7 bases. The J segment lost 8 bases and the V segment lost 2 bases, leaving 11 bases of the junction unmatched. The germline V gene has CDR1 SQVTM and CDR2 ANQGSEA. The CDR3 is made up of 14 amino acids. In nucleotides, the CDR3 is TGCAGCGTTGAATATTCCGCAGACAGGGAGGAAGCTTTCTTT. It codes for CSVEYSADREEAFF. Drawing the rest from reference TRBV29-1 and TRBJ1-1, the complete variable domain is SAVISQKPSRDICQRGTSLTIQCQVDSQVTMMFWYRQQPGQSLTLIATANQGSEATYESGFVIDKFPISRPNLTFSTLTVSNMSPEDSSIYLCSVEYSADREEAFFGQGTRLTVV.

The chain combines TRBV11-2 with TRBJ1-6, with D perhaps TRBD1 (6 bases). Germline CDR1 reads SGHAT; CDR2 reads FQNNGV. This CDR3 region has 15 residues. The V gene lost 1 base and the J gene lost 6 bases, with 10 bases spanning the gap. The CDR3 here is CASSLGPGVNSPLHF. The CDR3 nucleotides read TGTGCCAGCAGCTTAGGGCCAGGGGTTAATTCACCCCTCCACTTT.

The genes are TRBV7-9 and TRBJ2-5, with 7 bases lining up with TRBD2. The J call may be faulty, since TRBJ2-1 better matches the DNA end. CDR1 is SEHNR and CDR2 is FQNEAQ in the germline V gene (reference sequence). This CDR3 spans 14 amino acids. The CDR3 is CASSILGRGNEQFF. CDR3 bases: TGTGCCAGTAGTATCCTGGGGAGGGGTAATGAGCAGTTCTTC.

The table lists this clonotype with many counts. The chain has TRBV7-9 and TRBJ2-6; D is possibly TRBD1 (6 bases). Germline CDR1 is SEHNR and CDR2 is FQNEAQ (reference sequence). Trimming removed 3 bases at V and 2 bases at J, with 8 bases between. The CDR3 sequence is 15 residues long. CDR3 bases: TGTGCCAGCAGCTTCCAGGGGCCTGGGGCCAACGTCCTGACTTTC. Its protein is CASSFQGPGANVLTF.